Listed here are 8 T cell receptor beta chains from one sample, sequenced in a study of shared clonotypes between healthy human individuals. Measured with immunoSEQ multiplex PCR; TCRdb has only the in-frame clones, and not every one. The data hold hundreds of thousands of clones, with 90% to 98% observed a single time. Sample: memory CD8+ T cells sorted from blood. The subset was: CD45RO+ cells pooled with CCR7-negative TemRA cells. The receptors were gathered from a man aged 30 to 39 in good health.

This chain joins TRBV5-1 and TRBJ2-1; D assignment may be TRBD1 or TRBD2 (5 bases each). V was shortened by 0 bases and J by 9 bases, with 13 bases between the two germline ends. CDR1 SGHRS and CDR2 YFSETQ come from the germline V gene. The length of the CDR3 is 14 residues. CDR3 residues: CASSLGDGSSEQFF. CDR3 nucleotides: TGCGCCAGCAGCTTGGGGGACGGCAGCTCTGAGCAGTTCTTC.

A word on this clone: Distinct nucleotide sequences in the sample also encode this CDR3. The genes are TRBV28 and TRBJ1-4; D call uncertain. The CDR3 consists of 12 residues. Looked up from germline, CDR1 is MDHEN and CDR2 is SYDVKM. The germline V and J ends were trimmed by 6 bases and 5 bases, with 7 bases remaining between them. The CDR3 sequence: CASSLGNEKLFF. CDR3 sequence (DNA): TGTGCCAGCAGCCTTGGAAATGAAAAACTGTTTTTT.

The genes are TRBV6-1 and TRBJ2-7, with 9 bases matching TRBD1. This CDR3 has 16 residues. V was clipped by 3 bases and J by 0 bases; unmatched bases: 6. Germline CDR1 reads MNHNS; CDR2 reads SASEGT. This chain's CDR3 is CASSDPPGQGSYEQYF. CDR3 in DNA: TGTGCCAGCAGTGATCCCCCGGGACAGGGCTCCTACGAGCAGTACTTC.

Note on this clone: Other DNA sequences in this specimen translate into the identical CDR3. This chain joins TRBV2 and TRBJ2-1; TRBD2 agrees at 11 bases. The CDR3 runs 15 residues. Germline V gene lookup returns CDR1 SNHLY and CDR2 FYNNEI. The V and J ends lost 2 bases and 4 bases, in that order; junction bases with no gene match: 1. The CDR3 DNA reads as TGTGCCAGCAGTGAACTAGCGGGAGGTTACAATGAGCAGTTCTTC. Its translation: CASSELAGGYNEQFF.

The chain is built from TRBV5-4 and TRBJ2-3, with TRBD1 matching over 7 bases. The CDR3 extends over 14 amino acids. V was clipped by 5 bases and J by 0 bases; unmatched bases: 3. CDR1 SGHNT and CDR2 YYREEE come from the germline V gene (reference sequence). The CDR3 region has the DNA TGTGCCAGCAGTAGCAGGGGGAGCACAGATACGCAGTATTTT. This codes for CASSSRGSTDTQYF.

The chain carries TRBV6-6 and TRBJ2-5; D might be TRBD1 (6 bases). The CDR3 runs to 14 residues. Germline CDR1 and CDR2: MNHNY and SVGAGI (reference sequence). V shed 5 bases and J shed 4 bases, with 14 bases lying between them. CDR3: CASSHRQDGETQYF. In DNA form, the CDR3 reads TGTGCCAGCAGTCATAGACAGGACGGAGAGACCCAGTACTTC.

The J gene is TRBJ1-5, the V gene TRBV19; D might be TRBD1 (5 bases). This CDR3 has 12 amino acids. Germline V CDR1 and CDR2: LNHDA, SQIVND (reference sequence). V lost 7 bases and J lost 6, with 10 bases in between. This CDR3 reads CASKTGRQPQHF. The CDR3 DNA reads as TGTGCCAGTAAAACAGGTCGTCAGCCCCAGCATTTT. The variable domain in full, with the rest retrieved from reference TRBV19 and TRBJ1-5, is DGGITQSPKYLFRKEGQNVTLSCEQNLNHDAMYWYRQDPGQGLRLIYYSQIVNDFQKGDIAEGYSVSREKKESFPLTVTSAQKNPTAFYLCASKTGRQPQHFGDGTRLSIL.

The V call is TRBV19, the J call TRBJ2-6, with D maybe TRBD1 (6 bases). V was cut by 3 bases and J by 3 bases, with 9 bases left in between. Per the germline V gene, CDR1 is LNHDA and CDR2 is SQIVND (reference sequence). There are 15 residues in the CDR3. CDR3 DNA sequence: TGTGCCAGTAGTATGAGGGGGTTTGGGGCCAACGTCCTGACTTTC. Its protein is CASSMRGFGANVLTF.